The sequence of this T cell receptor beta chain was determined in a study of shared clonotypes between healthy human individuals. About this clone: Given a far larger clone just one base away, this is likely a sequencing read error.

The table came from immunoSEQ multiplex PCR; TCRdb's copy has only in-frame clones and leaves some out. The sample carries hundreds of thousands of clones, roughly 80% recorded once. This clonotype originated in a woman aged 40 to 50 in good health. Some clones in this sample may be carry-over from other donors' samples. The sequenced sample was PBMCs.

CDR3 coding DNA: TGCGCCAGCAGCTTGGCCTCGGACAGGACCACTGAAGCTTTCTTT. This translates into CASSLASDRTTEAFF. This rearrangement joins TRBV5-1 to TRBJ1-1; 7 bases line up with TRBD1. V lost 0 bases to trimming and J lost 4 bases; unmatched junction nucleotides: 6. The CDR3 is 15 amino acids. CDR1 SGHRS and CDR2 YFSETQ come from the germline V gene.